Below are 6 T cell receptor beta chains sequenced from a single sample in a study of early T cells in non-severe SARS-CoV-2 infection. TCRdb called the 5' RACE reads again in MiXCR, with one record for every CDR3 protein. The repertoire holds around 60,000 distinct CDR3 sequences, with approximately 12% as singletons. The sample comprised whole blood. Source of these receptors: an adult who was a healthcare worker with PCR-confirmed SARS-CoV-2 infection or an uninfected control (not recorded which).

This clonotype was seen many times. The chain couples TRBV12-3 or TRBV12-4 to TRBJ1-2; 8 bases align to TRBD1. CDR3 length: 16 residues. Trimming cost V 5 bases and J 5 bases; bases outside gene matches: 13. The CDR3 bases are TGTGCCAGCAGTCGCAAAGTAACAGGGGGAACGTATGGCTACACCTTC. This encodes CASSRKVTGGTYGYTF.

The V call is TRBV25-1, the J call TRBJ1-4; 12 positions match TRBD1. Trimming at V came to 4 bases and at J to 3 bases, leaving 9 bases not matched to a gene. The CDR3 contains 18 residues. Per the germline V gene, CDR1 is MGHDK and CDR2 is SYGVNS. This CDR3 is CASSAWGQGAAANEKLFF. CDR3 in DNA: TGTGCCAGCAGTGCATGGGGACAGGGGGCGGCCGCTAATGAAAAACTGTTTTTT.

This clonotype has just a few counts. The rearrangement uses TRBV12-3 or TRBV12-4 and TRBJ1-1; D remains ambiguous. The CDR3 runs to 15 residues. Trimming removed 1 base from V and 0 bases from J, with 9 bases in between. CDR3 nucleotide sequence: TGTGCCAGCAGTTTAGGCGGCCTAATGAACACTGAAGCTTTCTTT. Protein product: CASSLGGLMNTEAFF.

This clonotype has more than one count but fewer than ten. V usage is TRBV12-2 and J usage is TRBJ2-7; the table's TRBD1 call for D was not verified on the DNA. TRBV12-2 counts as a pseudogene. The CDR3 extends over 19 amino acids. The CDR3 DNA reads as TGTGCAAGTCGGTCGCGCGGGACAGCGGCTAAATCTATAGTCTACGAGCAGTACTTC. Amino acids: CASRSRGTAAKSIVYEQYF.

The sample holds a few counts of this clonotype. J is TRBJ2-1 and V is TRBV2, with 9 bases matching TRBD2. The junction had 5 bases not matched to a gene; V was cut back by 7 bases and J by 1 base. CDR3 length: 15 residues. Germline CDR1 and CDR2: SNHLY and FYNNEI. CDR3 in amino acids: CASNALAGSYNEQFF. The CDR3 DNA reads as TGTGCCAGCAATGCCCTAGCGGGATCCTACAATGAGCAGTTCTTC.

This clonotype has only a few counts. This rearrangement joins TRBV29-1 to TRBJ1-2; D unresolved. Trimming removed 6 bases from V and 8 bases from J, with 13 bases in between. The germline V gene encodes CDR1 SQVTM and CDR2 ANQGSEA. The CDR3 has 11 amino acids. Written as DNA, the CDR3 is TGCAGCGTCCGGACCGTATACGGCTACACCTTC. Translated: CSVRTVYGYTF.